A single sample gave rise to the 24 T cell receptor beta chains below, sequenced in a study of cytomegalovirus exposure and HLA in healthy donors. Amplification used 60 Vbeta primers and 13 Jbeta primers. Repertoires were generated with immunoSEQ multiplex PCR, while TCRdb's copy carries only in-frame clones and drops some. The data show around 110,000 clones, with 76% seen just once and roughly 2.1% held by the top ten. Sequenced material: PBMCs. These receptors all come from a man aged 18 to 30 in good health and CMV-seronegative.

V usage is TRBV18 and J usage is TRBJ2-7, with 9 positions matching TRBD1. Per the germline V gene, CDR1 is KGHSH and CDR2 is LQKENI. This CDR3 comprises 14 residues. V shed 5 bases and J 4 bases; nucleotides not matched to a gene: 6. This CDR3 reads CASSAPGQGYEQYF. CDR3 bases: TGTGCCAGCTCAGCTCCGGGACAGGGTTACGAGCAGTACTTC.

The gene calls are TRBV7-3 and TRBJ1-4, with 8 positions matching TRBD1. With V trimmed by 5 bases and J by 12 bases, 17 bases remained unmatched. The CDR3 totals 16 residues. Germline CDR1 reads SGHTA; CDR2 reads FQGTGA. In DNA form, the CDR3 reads TGTGCCAGCAGCCCCCGACAGACAGGGGAATATGAGGAACTGTTTTTT. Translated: CASSPRQTGEYEELFF.

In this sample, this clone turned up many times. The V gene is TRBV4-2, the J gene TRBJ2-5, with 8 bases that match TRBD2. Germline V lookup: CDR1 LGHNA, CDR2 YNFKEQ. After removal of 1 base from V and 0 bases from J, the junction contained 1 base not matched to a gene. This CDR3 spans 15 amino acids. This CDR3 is CASSQVRGDQETQYF. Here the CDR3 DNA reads TGTGCCAGCAGCCAAGTGCGGGGGGACCAAGAGACCCAGTACTTC.

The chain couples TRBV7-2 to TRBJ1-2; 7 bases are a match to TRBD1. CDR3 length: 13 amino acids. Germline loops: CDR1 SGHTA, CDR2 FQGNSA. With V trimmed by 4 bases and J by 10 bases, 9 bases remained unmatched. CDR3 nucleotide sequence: TGTGCCAGCAGCTCCCTCCGGGGACAGACCTACACCTTC. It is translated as CASSSLRGQTYTF.

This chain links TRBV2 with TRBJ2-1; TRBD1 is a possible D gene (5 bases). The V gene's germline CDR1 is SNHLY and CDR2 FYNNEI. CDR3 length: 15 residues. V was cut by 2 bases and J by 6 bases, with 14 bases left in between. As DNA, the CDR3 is TGTGCCAGCAGTGAACAGATAGGTAGGGGCAATGAGCAGTTCTTC. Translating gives CASSEQIGRGNEQFF.

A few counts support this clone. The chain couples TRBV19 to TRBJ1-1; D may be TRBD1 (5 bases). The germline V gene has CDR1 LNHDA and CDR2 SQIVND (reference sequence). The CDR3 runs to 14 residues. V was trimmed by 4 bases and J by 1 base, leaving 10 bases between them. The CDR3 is CASSNAGWNTEAFF. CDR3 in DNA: TGTGCCAGTAGTAACGCAGGGTGGAACACTGAAGCTTTCTTT.

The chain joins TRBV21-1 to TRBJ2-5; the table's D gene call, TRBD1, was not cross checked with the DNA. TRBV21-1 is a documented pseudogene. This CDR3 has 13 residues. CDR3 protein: CASRRGRAETQYF. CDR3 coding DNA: TGTGCCAGCCGCAGGGGGCGCGCGGAGACCCAGTACTTC.

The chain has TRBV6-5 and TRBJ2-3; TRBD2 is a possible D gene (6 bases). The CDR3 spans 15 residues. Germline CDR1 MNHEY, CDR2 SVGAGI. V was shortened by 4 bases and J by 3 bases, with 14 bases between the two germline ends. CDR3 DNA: TGTGCCAGCAGTTTGTTGACGGGGGAAACAGATACGCAGTATTTT. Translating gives CASSLLTGETDTQYF.

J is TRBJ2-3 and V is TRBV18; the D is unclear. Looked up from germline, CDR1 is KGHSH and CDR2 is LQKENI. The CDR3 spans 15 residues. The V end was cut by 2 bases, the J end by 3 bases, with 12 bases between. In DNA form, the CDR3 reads TGTGCCAGCTCACCATCGTTACAGCTAACAGATACGCAGTATTTT. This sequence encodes CASSPSLQLTDTQYF.

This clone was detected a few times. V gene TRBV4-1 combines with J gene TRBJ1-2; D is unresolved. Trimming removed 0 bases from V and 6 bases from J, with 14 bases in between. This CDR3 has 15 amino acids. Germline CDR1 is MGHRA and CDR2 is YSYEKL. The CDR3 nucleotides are TGCGCCAGCAGCCAAGATTTTCCGGGGTCAGATGGCTACACCTTC. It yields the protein CASSQDFPGSDGYTF.

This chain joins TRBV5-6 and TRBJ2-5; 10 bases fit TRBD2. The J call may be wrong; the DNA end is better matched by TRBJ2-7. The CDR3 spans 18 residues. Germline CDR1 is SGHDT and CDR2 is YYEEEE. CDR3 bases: TGTGCCAGCAGCCTGGCTGTTGGTTGGCTAGCGGGGGCCTACGAGCAGTACTTC. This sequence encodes CASSLAVGWLAGAYEQYF.

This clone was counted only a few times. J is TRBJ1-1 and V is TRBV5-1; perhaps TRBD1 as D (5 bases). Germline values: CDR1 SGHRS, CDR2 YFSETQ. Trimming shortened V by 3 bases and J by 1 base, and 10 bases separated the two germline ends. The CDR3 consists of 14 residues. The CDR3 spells CASSSIGQNTEAFF. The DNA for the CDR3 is TGCGCCAGCAGCTCGATCGGACAGAACACTGAAGCTTTCTTT.

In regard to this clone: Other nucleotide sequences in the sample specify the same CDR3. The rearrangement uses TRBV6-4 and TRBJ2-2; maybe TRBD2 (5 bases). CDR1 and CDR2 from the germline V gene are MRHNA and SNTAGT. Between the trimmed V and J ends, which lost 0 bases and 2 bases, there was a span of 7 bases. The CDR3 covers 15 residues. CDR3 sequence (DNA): TGTGCCAGCAGTGACTCTGCGGGCAACACCGGGGAGCTGTTTTTT. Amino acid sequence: CASSDSAGNTGELFF.

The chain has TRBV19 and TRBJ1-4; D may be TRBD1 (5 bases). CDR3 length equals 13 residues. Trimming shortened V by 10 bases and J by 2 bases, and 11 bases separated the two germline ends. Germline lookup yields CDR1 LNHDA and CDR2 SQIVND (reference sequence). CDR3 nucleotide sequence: TGTGCCACAGGGCGGGGGACTAATGAAAAACTGTTTTTT. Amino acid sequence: CATGRGTNEKLFF.

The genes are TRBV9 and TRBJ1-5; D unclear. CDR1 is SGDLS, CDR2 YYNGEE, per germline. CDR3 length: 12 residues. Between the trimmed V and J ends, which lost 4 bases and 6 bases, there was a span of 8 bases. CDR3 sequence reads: CASSNEAQPQHF. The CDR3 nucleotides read TGTGCCAGCAGCAACGAGGCTCAGCCCCAGCATTTT.

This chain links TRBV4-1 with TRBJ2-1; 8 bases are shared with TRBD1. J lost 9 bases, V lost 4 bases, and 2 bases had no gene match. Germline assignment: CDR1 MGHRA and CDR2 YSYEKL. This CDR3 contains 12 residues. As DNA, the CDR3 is TGCGCCAGCAGCCCAGGGACAGGTGAGCAGTTCTTC. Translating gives CASSPGTGEQFF.

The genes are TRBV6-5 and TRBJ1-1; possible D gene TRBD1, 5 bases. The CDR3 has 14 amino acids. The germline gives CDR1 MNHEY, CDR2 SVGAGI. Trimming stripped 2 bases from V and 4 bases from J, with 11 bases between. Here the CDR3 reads CASSYGARSTEAFF. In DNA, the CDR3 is TGTGCCAGCAGTTACGGGGCGCGTAGCACTGAAGCTTTCTTT.

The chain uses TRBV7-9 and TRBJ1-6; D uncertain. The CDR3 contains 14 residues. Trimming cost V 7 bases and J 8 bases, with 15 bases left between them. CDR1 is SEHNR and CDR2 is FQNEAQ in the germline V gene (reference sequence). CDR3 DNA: TGTGCCAGCACCGTAGGGAGGACGGATTCACCCCTCCACTTT. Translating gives CASTVGRTDSPLHF.

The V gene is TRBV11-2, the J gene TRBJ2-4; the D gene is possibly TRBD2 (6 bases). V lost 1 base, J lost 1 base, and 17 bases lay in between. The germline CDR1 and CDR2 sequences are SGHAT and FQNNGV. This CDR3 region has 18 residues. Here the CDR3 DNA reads TGTGCCAGCAGCTTAGGGGGGGTACTCCCAGGGGCCAAAAACATTCAGTACTTC. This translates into CASSLGGVLPGAKNIQYF.

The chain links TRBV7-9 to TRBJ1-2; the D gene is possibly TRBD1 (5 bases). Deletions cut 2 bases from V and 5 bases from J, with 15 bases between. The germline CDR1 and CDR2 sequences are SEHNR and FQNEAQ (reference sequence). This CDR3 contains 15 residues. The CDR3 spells CASSLSRESGYGYTF. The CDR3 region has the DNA TGTGCCAGCAGCTTAAGCAGGGAATCTGGGTATGGCTACACCTTC. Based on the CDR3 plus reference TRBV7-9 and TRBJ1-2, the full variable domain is DTGVSQNPRHKITKRGQNVTFRCDPISEHNRLYWYRQTLGQGPEFLTYFQNEAQLEKSRLLSDRFSAERPKGSFSTLEIQRTEQGDSAMYLCASSLSRESGYGYTFGSGTRLTVV.

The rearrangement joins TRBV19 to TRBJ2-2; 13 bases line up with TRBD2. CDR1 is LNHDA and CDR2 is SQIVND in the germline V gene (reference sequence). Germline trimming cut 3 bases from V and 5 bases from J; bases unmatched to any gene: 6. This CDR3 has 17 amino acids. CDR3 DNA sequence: TGTGCCAGTAGTATTGGACTAGCGGGGGTAGTGACCGGGGAGCTGTTTTTT. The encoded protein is CASSIGLAGVVTGELFF.

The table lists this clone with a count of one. The CDR3 sequence is CASSLARRAGNTIYF. The CDR3, as DNA: TGTGCCAGCAGCTTAGCGCGTCGGGCTGGAAACACCATATATTTT. The genes are TRBV7-8 and TRBJ1-3; D is unclear. Per germline, CDR1 SGHVS and CDR2 FQNEAQ. Trimming removed 0 bases from V and 2 bases from J, with 8 bases in between. This CDR3 contains 15 residues.

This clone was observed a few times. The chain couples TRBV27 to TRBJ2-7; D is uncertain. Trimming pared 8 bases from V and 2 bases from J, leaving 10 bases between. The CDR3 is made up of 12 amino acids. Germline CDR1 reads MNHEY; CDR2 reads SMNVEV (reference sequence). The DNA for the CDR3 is TGTGCCAGCCTGGCCAGAACCTACGAGCAGTACTTC. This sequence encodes CASLARTYEQYF.

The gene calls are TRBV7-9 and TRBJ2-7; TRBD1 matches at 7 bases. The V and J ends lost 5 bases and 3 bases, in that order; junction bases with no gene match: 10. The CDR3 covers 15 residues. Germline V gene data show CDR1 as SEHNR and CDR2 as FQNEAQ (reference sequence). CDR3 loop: CASSPDGTAFYEQYF. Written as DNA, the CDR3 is TGTGCCAGCAGCCCTGACGGGACAGCCTTCTACGAGCAGTACTTC.